These 29 T cell receptor beta chains were sequenced from one sample in a study of cytomegalovirus exposure and HLA in healthy donors. PCR used 60 Vbeta primers and 13 Jbeta primers. Produced via immunoSEQ multiplex PCR; TCRdb's table is partial and in-frame only. The table includes 150,000 to 200,000 clones, around 75% detected once. The source material was PBMCs. The receptors shown here come from a woman between 25 and 40 years old in good health and CMV-seronegative.

The genes are TRBV7-2 and TRBJ2-7; TRBD2 matches 7 bases. Germline-derived CDR1 and CDR2 are SGHTA and FQGNSA. This CDR3 region has 14 residues. The V segment lost 2 bases and the J segment 6 bases; nucleotides outside the gene matches: 7. This chain's CDR3 is CASSLQRGLGEQYF. The CDR3 nucleotides read TGTGCCAGCAGCTTACAGCGGGGACTCGGCGAGCAGTACTTC.

This chain joins TRBV18 and TRBJ2-6; D remains ambiguous. CDR3 length equals 15 residues. The germline gives CDR1 KGHSH, CDR2 LQKENI. V lost 1 base and J 0 bases, leaving 4 bases between the germline ends. Written as DNA, the CDR3 is TGTGCCAGCTCACCACGGAGCTCTGGGGCCAACGTCCTGACTTTC. This sequence encodes CASSPRSSGANVLTF.

The chain couples TRBV15 to TRBJ1-2; the D is unclear. The V gene's germline CDR1 is LNHNV and CDR2 YYDKDF (reference sequence). The length of the CDR3 is 13 residues. Trimming stripped 5 bases from V and 7 bases from J, with 14 bases between. CDR3 sequence reads: CATSLSPPGGYTF. CDR3 DNA: TGTGCCACCAGCCTTTCGCCCCCGGGTGGCTACACCTTC.

Ten or more counts support this clone. The chain has TRBV2 and TRBJ1-6, with 10 bases identical to TRBD1. Looked up from germline, CDR1 is SNHLY and CDR2 is FYNNEI. Trimming took 5 bases from V and 4 from J; bases not matched to a gene: 11. This CDR3 is 18 amino acids long. CDR3 region: CASSNPPGQGIYNSPLHF. In DNA form, the CDR3 reads TGTGCCAGCAGTAACCCACCGGGACAGGGGATTTATAATTCACCCCTCCACTTT.

The chain's CDR3 is CASSVTGTGQNEQFF. The DNA of the CDR3 is TGCGCCAGCAGCGTTACCGGGACAGGGCAAAATGAGCAGTTCTTC. The V gene is TRBV5-1, the J gene TRBJ2-1; 9 bases align to TRBD1. CDR3 length: 15 amino acids. The germline CDR1 and CDR2 sequences are SGHRS and YFSETQ. Losses at the gene ends were 4 bases for V and 7 bases for J; bases not matched to a gene: 9.

The CDR3 nucleotides read TGTGCCAGCAGCTTAGCACCCGTTAGCTCCTATAATTCACCCCTCCACTTT. Translating gives CASSLAPVSSYNSPLHF. The V gene is TRBV7-2, the J gene TRBJ1-6; D not resolved. The CDR3 consists of 17 residues. V was pared by 0 bases and J by 0 bases, with 9 bases between. Germline V gene lookup returns CDR1 SGHTA and CDR2 FQGNSA.

CDR3 amino acids: CASSQGVASGNTIYF. CDR3 in DNA: TGTGCCAGCAGCCAGGGGGTAGCCTCTGGAAACACCATATATTTT. The chain is built from TRBV9 and TRBJ1-3; 7 bases are a match to TRBD1. Germline V CDR1 and CDR2: SGDLS, YYNGEE. V shed 4 bases and J 0 bases; nucleotides not matched to a gene: 4. This CDR3 has 15 residues.

V gene TRBV5-4 combines with J gene TRBJ2-2; TRBD2 agrees at 7 bases. This CDR3 spans 13 amino acids. V was pared by 0 bases and J by 7 bases, with 0 bases of the junction left unmatched. CDR1 and CDR2 from the germline V gene are SGHNT and YYREEE (reference sequence). DNA of the CDR3: TGTGCCAGCAGCTTGGCGGGGGGCGGGGAGCTGTTTTTT. This translates into CASSLAGGGELFF.

V and J are TRBV6-1 and TRBJ2-4, with TRBD1 as a possible D gene (6 bases). The ends were cut back, 2 bases at V and 8 bases at J, with 13 bases in the middle. Germline V gene lookup returns CDR1 MNHNS and CDR2 SASEGT. The CDR3 totals 14 residues. This CDR3 is CASSERQGLDIQYF. CDR3 sequence (DNA): TGTGCCAGCAGTGAAAGGCAGGGGCTGGACATTCAGTACTTC.

The chain recombines TRBV7-9 with TRBJ2-7, with 8 bases identical to TRBD2. There are 17 residues in the CDR3. Germline CDR1 is SEHNR and CDR2 is FQNEAQ (reference sequence). V trimming: 1 base; J trimming: 4 bases; junction bases outside the gene matches: 12. Here the CDR3 DNA reads TGTGCCAGCAGCTTAGATTCAGTTGCGGGGGGCCAGTACGAGCAGTACTTC. This translates into CASSLDSVAGGQYEQYF.

The chain joins TRBV2 to TRBJ1-2, with a weak D call TRBD1 (6 bases). CDR1 is SNHLY, CDR2 FYNNEI, per germline. Trimming removed 8 bases at V and 7 bases at J, with 17 bases between. The CDR3 totals 13 residues. CDR3 nucleotides: TGTGCCAGCGGACAAGGGGGGGTCTCTGGCTACACCTTC. Translation gives CASGQGGVSGYTF.

The chain combines TRBV18 with TRBJ2-3; 9 bases are a match to TRBD2. Germline V gene sequence: CDR1 KGHSH, CDR2 LQKENI. V shed 0 bases, J shed 5 bases, and the junction held 12 bases outside the gene matches. The CDR3 runs to 18 residues. CDR3 loop: CASSPPWREGRLGDTQYF. CDR3 DNA: TGTGCCAGCTCACCACCGTGGCGGGAGGGCCGGTTGGGAGATACGCAGTATTTT.

The chain is built from TRBV29-1 and TRBJ1-4; D uncertain. V dropped 6 bases and J dropped 8 bases, with 13 bases sitting between them. The V gene's germline CDR1 is SQVTM and CDR2 ANQGSEA. The CDR3 contains 12 residues. This chain's CDR3 is CSVRTGTEKLFF. CDR3 bases: TGCAGCGTAAGAACGGGAACGGAAAAACTGTTTTTT.

The chain joins TRBV4-3 to TRBJ2-1; the D gene is possibly TRBD2 (6 bases). The CDR3 covers 15 residues. V was pared by 0 bases and J by 4 bases, with 10 bases between. Germline V gives CDR1 LGHNA, CDR2 YSLEER. In DNA form, the CDR3 reads TGCGCCAGCAGCCAAGACCAGGGAGGTTACAATGAGCAGTTCTTC. Its translation: CASSQDQGGYNEQFF.

The J gene is TRBJ2-3, the V gene TRBV9; possibly TRBD1 for D (5 bases). V lost 6 bases, J lost 0 bases, and 11 bases lay in between. Germline loops: CDR1 SGDLS, CDR2 YYNGEE. There are 14 residues in the CDR3. The CDR3 DNA is TGTGCCAGCACCCCGACAGTTAGCACAGATACGCAGTATTTT. Translating it yields CASTPTVSTDTQYF.

The chain combines TRBV7-2 with TRBJ2-7, with 7 bases that match TRBD1. CDR1 SGHTA and CDR2 FQGNSA come from the germline V gene. This CDR3 region has 14 residues. The V segment lost 4 bases and the J segment 4 bases; nucleotides outside the gene matches: 7. CDR3 loop: CASSSQGPAYEQYF. The CDR3 DNA reads TGTGCCAGCAGCTCACAGGGGCCCGCATACGAGCAGTACTTC.

The V gene is TRBV6-5, the J gene TRBJ2-2; D is perhaps TRBD1 (6 bases). The CDR3 extends over 15 amino acids. The germline V gene has CDR1 MNHEY and CDR2 SVGAGI. Trimming removed 0 bases from V and 7 bases from J, with 12 bases in between. DNA for the CDR3: TGTGCCAGCAGTTACTCGAAGCAGGGGATCGGGGAGCTGTTTTTT. As protein: CASSYSKQGIGELFF.

This chain joins TRBV6-1 and TRBJ2-3, with D possibly being TRBD2 (5 bases). CDR1 is MNHNS and CDR2 is SASEGT in the germline V gene. This CDR3 is built from 14 residues. Trimming pared 5 bases from V and 2 bases from J, leaving 11 bases between. The CDR3 loop reads CASSRETLTDTQYF. The CDR3 bases are TGTGCCAGCAGTCGGGAAACCCTCACAGATACGCAGTATTTT.

This chain connects TRBV6-5 to TRBJ1-3; 9 nucleotides align to TRBD1. The length of the CDR3 is 16 residues. Germline V gene sequence: CDR1 MNHEY, CDR2 SVGAGI. V was pared by 0 bases and J by 4 bases, with 4 bases of the junction left unmatched. The CDR3 DNA follows: TGTGCCAGCAGTTACTCGGGACAGGGTATCGGAAACACCATATATTTT. It specifies CASSYSGQGIGNTIYF.

This clone occurred once. The chain employs TRBV9 and TRBJ2-7, with 10 bases fitting TRBD1. The CDR3 has 15 amino acids. Looked up from germline, CDR1 is SGDLS and CDR2 is YYNGEE. The V and J ends lost 3 bases and 3 bases, in that order; junction bases with no gene match: 6. The CDR3 here is CASSAAGTGVYEQYF. For the CDR3, the DNA is TGTGCCAGCAGCGCCGCCGGGACAGGGGTCTACGAGCAGTACTTC. Using reference TRBV9 and TRBJ2-7 for the parts outside the CDR3, the full variable domain is DSGVTQTPKHLITATGQRVTLRCSPRSGDLSVYWYQQSLDQGLQFLIQYYNGEERAKGNILERFSAQQFPDLHSELNLSSLELGDSALYFCASSAAGTGVYEQYFGPGTRLTVT.

The chain carries TRBV27 and TRBJ2-3; 16 bases are shared with TRBD2. Trimming cost V 5 bases and J 7 bases; bases outside gene matches: 9. The CDR3 consists of 17 residues. Germline V CDR1 and CDR2: MNHEY, SMNVEV (reference sequence). This CDR3 reads CASSPGTSGRGRNTQYF. The DNA of the CDR3 is TGTGCCAGCAGTCCCGGGACTAGCGGGAGGGGACGGAATACGCAGTATTTT.

The rearrangement links TRBV2 to TRBJ1-1; D gene ambiguous. The ends were cut back, 6 bases at V and 4 bases at J, with 12 bases in the middle. This CDR3 contains 13 residues. Looked up from germline, CDR1 is SNHLY and CDR2 is FYNNEI. The CDR3 region is CASRGGRTTEAFF. CDR3 nucleotides: TGTGCCAGCAGGGGAGGACGGACCACTGAAGCTTTCTTT.

The table lists this clone with a few counts. The chain carries TRBV15 and TRBJ2-2; 7 nucleotides align to TRBD2. The V gene's germline CDR1 is LNHNV and CDR2 YYDKDF (reference sequence). The ends lost 8 bases at V and 0 bases at J; junction bases unmatched: 3. The CDR3 totals 14 residues. In nucleotides, the CDR3 is TGTGCCACCCAGGCGGGGGCGAACACCGGGGAGCTGTTTTTT. As protein: CATQAGANTGELFF. Full variable domain (remainder filled in from reference TRBV15 and TRBJ2-2): DAMVIQNPRYQVTQFGKPVTLSCSQTLNHNVMYWYQQKSSQAPKLLFHYYDKDFNNEADTPDNFQSRRPNTSFCFLDIRSPGLGDTAMYLCATQAGANTGELFFGEGSRLTVL.

This clone turned up a few times. In DNA form, the CDR3 reads TGCGCCAGCAGTCACCGGGCCCCAGGGGAGCAGTACTTC. It encodes CASSHRAPGEQYF. The V call is TRBV10-1, the J call TRBJ2-7; a weak D match, TRBD1 (5 bases). Germline V CDR1 and CDR2: WNHNN, SYGVQD (reference sequence). This CDR3 has 13 residues. The V end was cut by 5 bases, the J end by 7 bases, with 15 bases between.

This chain joins TRBV5-1 and TRBJ1-2, with 8 bases identical to TRBD1. In germline, CDR1 is SGHRS, CDR2 YFSETQ. V shed 4 bases, J shed 9 bases, and the junction held 8 bases outside the gene matches. The CDR3 consists of 13 residues. CDR3 nucleotide sequence: TGCGCCAGCAGCCCAGGACAGGGAGGTAGCTACACCTTC. Amino acid sequence: CASSPGQGGSYTF.

J is TRBJ2-3 and V is TRBV7-3; 7 bases line up with TRBD2. The J segment lost 1 base and the V segment lost 4 bases, leaving 11 bases of the junction unmatched. The germline CDR1 and CDR2 sequences are SGHTA and FQGTGA. This CDR3 contains 17 residues. The CDR3 spells CASSYLGGGLGTDTQYF. The CDR3 bases are TGTGCCAGCAGCTACCTTGGGGGAGGGCTCGGCACAGATACGCAGTATTTT. Full variable domain (rest looked up from reference TRBV7-3 and TRBJ2-3): GAGVSQTPSNKVTEKGKYVELRCDPISGHTALYWYRQSLGQGPEFLIYFQGTGAADDSGLPNDRFFAVRPEGSVSTLKIQRTERGDSAVYLCASSYLGGGLGTDTQYFGPGTRLTVL.

J is TRBJ2-3 and V is TRBV7-9; possible D gene TRBD2, 6 bases. The germline gives CDR1 SEHNR, CDR2 FQNEAQ (reference sequence). This CDR3 region has 15 residues. V lost 8 bases and J lost 9, with 24 bases in between. CDR3 sequence (DNA): TGTGCCAGCGCTCCAGCCCGCGGGGCTATGAAAACGCAGTATTTT. It codes for CASAPARGAMKTQYF.

The DNA for the CDR3 is TGTGCCATCAGTGAGACGAGGAACACTGAAGCTTTCTTT. This gives the protein CAISETRNTEAFF. The rearrangement uses TRBV10-3 and TRBJ1-1; D gene ambiguous. The germline V gene encodes CDR1 ENHRY and CDR2 SYGVKD. The ends were cut back, 2 bases at V and 1 base at J, with 5 bases in the middle. The CDR3 has 13 residues.

The chain uses TRBV4-1 and TRBJ2-7; the match to TRBD1 covers 7 bases. Germline V lookup: CDR1 MGHRA, CDR2 YSYEKL. This CDR3 has 16 residues. V lost 1 base, J lost 0 bases, and 6 bases stayed unmatched. CDR3 nucleotide sequence: TGCGCCAGCAGCCAAGTCTCGGACAGGAGCTCCTACGAGCAGTACTTC. It translates to CASSQVSDRSSYEQYF.